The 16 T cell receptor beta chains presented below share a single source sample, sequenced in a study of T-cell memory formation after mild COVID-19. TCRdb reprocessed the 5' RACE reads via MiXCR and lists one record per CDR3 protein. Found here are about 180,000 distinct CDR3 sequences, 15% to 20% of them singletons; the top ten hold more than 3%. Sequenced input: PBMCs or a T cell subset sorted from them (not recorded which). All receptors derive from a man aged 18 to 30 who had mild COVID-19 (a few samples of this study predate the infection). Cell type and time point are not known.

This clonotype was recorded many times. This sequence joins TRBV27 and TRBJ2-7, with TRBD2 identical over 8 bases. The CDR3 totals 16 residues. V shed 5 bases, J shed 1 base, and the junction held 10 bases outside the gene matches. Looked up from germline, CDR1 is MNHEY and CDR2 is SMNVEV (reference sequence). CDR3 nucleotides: TGTGCCAGCAGTCCGTTCGGGGGGGCCTCGTCCTACGAGCAGTACGTC. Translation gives CASSPFGGASSYEQYV.

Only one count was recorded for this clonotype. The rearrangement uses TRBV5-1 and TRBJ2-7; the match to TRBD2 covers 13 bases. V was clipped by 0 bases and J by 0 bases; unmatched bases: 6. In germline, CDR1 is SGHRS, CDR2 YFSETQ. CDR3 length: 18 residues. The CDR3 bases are TGCGCCAGCAGCTTGGGACTAGCGGGGGGCAGGAGCTCCTACGAGCAGTACTTC. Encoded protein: CASSLGLAGGRSSYEQYF.

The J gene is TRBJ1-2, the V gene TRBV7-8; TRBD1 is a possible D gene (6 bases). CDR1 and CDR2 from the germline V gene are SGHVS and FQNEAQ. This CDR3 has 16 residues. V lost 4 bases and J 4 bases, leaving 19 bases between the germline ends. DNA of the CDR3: TGTGCCAGCAGCTCCCGACAGGAGGGCCGGGGCTATGGCTACACCTTC. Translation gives CASSSRQEGRGYGYTF.

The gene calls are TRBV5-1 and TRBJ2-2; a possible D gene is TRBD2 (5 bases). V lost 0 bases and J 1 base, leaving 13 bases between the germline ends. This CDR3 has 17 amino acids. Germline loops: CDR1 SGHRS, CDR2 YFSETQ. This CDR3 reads CASSLVGTAGNTGELFF. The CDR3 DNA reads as TGCGCCAGCAGCTTGGTGGGCACGGCGGGGAACACCGGGGAGCTGTTTTTT. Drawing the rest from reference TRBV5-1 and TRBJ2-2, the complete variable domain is KAGVTQTPRYLIKTRGQQVTLSCSPISGHRSVSWYQQTPGQGLQFLFEYFSETQRNKGNFPGRFSGRQFSNSRSEMNVSTLELGDSALYLCASSLVGTAGNTGELFFGEGSRLTVL.

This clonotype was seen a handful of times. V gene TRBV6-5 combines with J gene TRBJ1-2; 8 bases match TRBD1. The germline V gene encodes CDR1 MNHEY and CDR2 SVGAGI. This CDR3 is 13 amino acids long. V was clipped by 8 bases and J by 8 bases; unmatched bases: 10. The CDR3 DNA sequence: TGTGCCAGCGGACAAGACAGGGGTGGGGGCTACACCTTC. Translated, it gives CASGQDRGGGYTF.

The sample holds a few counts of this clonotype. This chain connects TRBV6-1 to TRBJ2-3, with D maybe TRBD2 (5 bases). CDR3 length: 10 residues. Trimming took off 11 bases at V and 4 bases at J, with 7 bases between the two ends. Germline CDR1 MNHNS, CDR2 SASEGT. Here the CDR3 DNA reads TGTGCCGTCGGGGCAGATACGCAGTATTTT. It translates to CAVGADTQYF.

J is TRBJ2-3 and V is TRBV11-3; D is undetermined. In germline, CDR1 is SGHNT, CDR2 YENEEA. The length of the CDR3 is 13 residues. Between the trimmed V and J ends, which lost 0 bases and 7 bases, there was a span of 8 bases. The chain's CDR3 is CASSLEVGNTQYF. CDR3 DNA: TGTGCCAGCAGCTTAGAGGTGGGGAATACGCAGTATTTT.

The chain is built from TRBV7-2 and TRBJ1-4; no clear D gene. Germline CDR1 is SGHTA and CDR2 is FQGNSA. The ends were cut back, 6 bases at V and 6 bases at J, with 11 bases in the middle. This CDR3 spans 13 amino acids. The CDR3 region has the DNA TGTGCCAGCAGACGTGGTTCGGATGAAAAACTGTTTTTT. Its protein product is CASRRGSDEKLFF.

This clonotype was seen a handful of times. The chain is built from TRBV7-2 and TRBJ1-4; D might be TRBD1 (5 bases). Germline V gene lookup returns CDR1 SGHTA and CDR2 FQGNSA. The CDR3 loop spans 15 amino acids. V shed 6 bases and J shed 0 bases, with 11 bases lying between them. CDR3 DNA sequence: TGTGCCAGCAGACCGGGGGTAACAACTAATGAAAAACTGTTTTTT. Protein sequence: CASRPGVTTNEKLFF.

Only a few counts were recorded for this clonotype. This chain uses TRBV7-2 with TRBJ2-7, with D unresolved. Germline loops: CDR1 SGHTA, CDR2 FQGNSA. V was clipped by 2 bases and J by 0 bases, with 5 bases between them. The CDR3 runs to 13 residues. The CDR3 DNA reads TGTGCCAGCAGCTTACACAGCTCCTACGAGCAGTACGTC. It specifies CASSLHSSYEQYV.

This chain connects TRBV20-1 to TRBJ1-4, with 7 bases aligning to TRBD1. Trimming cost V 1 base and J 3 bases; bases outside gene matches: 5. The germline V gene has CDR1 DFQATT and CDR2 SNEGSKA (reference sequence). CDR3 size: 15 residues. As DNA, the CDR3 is TGCAGTGCTAGAGGAGCCCAGGGGGCTAATGAAAAACTGTTTTTT. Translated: CSARGAQGANEKLFF.

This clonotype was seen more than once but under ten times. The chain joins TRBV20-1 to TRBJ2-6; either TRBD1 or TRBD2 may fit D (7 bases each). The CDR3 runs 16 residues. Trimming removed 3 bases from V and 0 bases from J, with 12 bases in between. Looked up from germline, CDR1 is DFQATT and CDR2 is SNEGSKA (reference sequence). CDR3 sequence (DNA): TGCAGTGCTAGCTCAGGGGGGGTCTCTGGGGCCAACGTCCTGACTTTC. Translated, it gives CSASSGGVSGANVLTF.

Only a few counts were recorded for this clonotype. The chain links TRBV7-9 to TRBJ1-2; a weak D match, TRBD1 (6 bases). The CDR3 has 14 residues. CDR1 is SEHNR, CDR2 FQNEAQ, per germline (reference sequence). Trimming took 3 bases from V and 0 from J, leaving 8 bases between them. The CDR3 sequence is CASSFRTANYGYTF. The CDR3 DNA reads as TGTGCCAGCAGCTTCCGGACAGCTAACTATGGCTACACCTTC. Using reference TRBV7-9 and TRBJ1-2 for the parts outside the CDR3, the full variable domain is DTGVSQNPRHKITKRGQNVTFRCDPISEHNRLYWYRQTLGQGPEFLTYFQNEAQLEKSRLLSDRFSAERPKGSFSTLEIQRTEQGDSAMYLCASSFRTANYGYTFGSGTRLTVV.

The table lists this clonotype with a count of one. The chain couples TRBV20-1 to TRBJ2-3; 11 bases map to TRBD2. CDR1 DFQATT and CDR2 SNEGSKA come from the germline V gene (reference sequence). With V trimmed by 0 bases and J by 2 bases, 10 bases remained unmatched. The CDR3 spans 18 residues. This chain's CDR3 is CSARDLASGGLSTDTQYF. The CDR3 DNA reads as TGCAGTGCTAGAGATCTGGCTAGCGGGGGGCTTTCCACAGATACGCAGTATTTT.

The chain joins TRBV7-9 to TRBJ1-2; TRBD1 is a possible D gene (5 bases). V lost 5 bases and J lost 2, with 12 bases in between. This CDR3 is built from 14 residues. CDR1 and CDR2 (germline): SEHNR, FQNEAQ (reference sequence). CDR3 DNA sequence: TGTGCCAGCAGCCCCCGACAGAGGAACTATGGCTACACCTTC. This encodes CASSPRQRNYGYTF.

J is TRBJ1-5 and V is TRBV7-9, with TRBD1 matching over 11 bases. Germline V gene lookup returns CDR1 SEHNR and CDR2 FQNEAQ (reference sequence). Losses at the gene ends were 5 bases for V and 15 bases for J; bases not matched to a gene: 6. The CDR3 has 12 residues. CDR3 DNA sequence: TGTGCCAGCAGCCGAGAGGACAGGGGGCTGCATTTT. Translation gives CASSREDRGLHF.